These 27 T cell receptor beta chains share one sample of origin, sequenced in a study of control samples from healthy donors and cancer patients. Only in-frame clones appear in the TCRdb table, and some are missing; sequencing was by immunoSEQ multiplex PCR. The data contain roughly 40,000 clones, 92% of them seen just once; the ten biggest clones take up less than 4.5%. Sequenced: blood. These receptors were taken from a woman aged 45-60 years in good health.

This clone is a singleton in its sample. The V and J genes are TRBV15 and TRBJ1-3, with D unclear. Trimming stripped 0 bases from V and 0 bases from J, with 6 bases between. This CDR3 has 15 amino acids. The V gene's germline CDR1 is LNHNV and CDR2 YYDKDF (reference sequence). The CDR3 DNA reads as TGTGCCACCAGCAGAGATCGGAGCTCTGGAAACACCATATATTTT. It is translated as CATSRDRSSGNTIYF.

V and J are TRBV5-1 and TRBJ2-3; D might be TRBD1 (5 bases). CDR3 length: 15 amino acids. The V gene lost 3 bases and the J gene lost 4 bases, with 15 bases spanning the gap. CDR1 and CDR2 from the germline V gene are SGHRS and YFSETQ. The chain's CDR3 is CASSSLGAEADTQYF. DNA for the CDR3: TGCGCCAGCAGCTCGCTTGGGGCCGAGGCAGATACGCAGTATTTT.

The chain joins TRBV20-1 to TRBJ2-1; 9 nucleotides align to TRBD2. CDR3 length: 16 amino acids. Per germline, CDR1 DFQATT and CDR2 SNEGSKA (reference sequence). The V segment lost 3 bases and the J segment 0 bases; nucleotides outside the gene matches: 6. Here the CDR3 reads CSASHPAGGSYNEQFF. CDR3 DNA sequence: TGCAGTGCTAGTCACCCAGCGGGGGGCTCCTACAATGAGCAGTTCTTC.

This chain joins TRBV19 and TRBJ2-3; 9 nucleotides line up with TRBD2. The germline V gene encodes CDR1 LNHDA and CDR2 SQIVND (reference sequence). The CDR3 covers 15 residues. V was pared by 3 bases and J by 1 base, with 2 bases of the junction left unmatched. The CDR3 DNA sequence: TGTGCCAGTAGTATGCGGACTAGCGGCACAGATACGCAGTATTTT. It codes for CASSMRTSGTDTQYF.

In nucleotides, the CDR3 is TGTGCCAGCAGCAGAGGACAAGCCTACGAGCAGTACTTC. Its translation is CASSRGQAYEQYF. The J gene is TRBJ2-7, the V gene TRBV5-4; D is possibly TRBD1 (5 bases). The CDR3 loop spans 13 amino acids. V was trimmed by 4 bases and J by 2 bases, leaving 10 bases between them. CDR1 is SGHNT, CDR2 YYREEE, per germline (reference sequence).

The chain couples TRBV6-5 to TRBJ1-4; D is unresolved. CDR1 is MNHEY and CDR2 is SVGAGI in the germline V gene. V lost 5 bases and J 0 bases, leaving 7 bases between the germline ends. The CDR3 is 14 amino acids. The CDR3: CASSQTSTNEKLFF. In DNA, the CDR3 is TGTGCCAGCAGTCAAACTTCAACTAATGAAAAACTGTTTTTT.

This rearrangement joins TRBV18 to TRBJ1-5; the D is unclear. The CDR3 is 13 residues long. Germline loops: CDR1 KGHSH, CDR2 LQKENI. V gave up 3 bases and J gave up 1 base, with 4 bases separating them. CDR3 region: CASSPGSNQPQHF. CDR3 bases: TGTGCCAGCTCACCGGGCAGCAATCAGCCCCAGCATTTT.

The V call is TRBV7-3, the J call TRBJ1-2; D not certain. CDR1 SGHTA and CDR2 FQGTGA come from the germline V gene. The CDR3 length is 14 residues. Trimming removed 0 bases from V and 8 bases from J, with 13 bases in between. This chain's CDR3 is CASSLTWNVDGYTF. The CDR3 bases are TGTGCCAGCAGCTTAACCTGGAACGTCGACGGCTACACCTTC.

The rearrangement joins TRBV5-1 to TRBJ2-1; 9 positions match TRBD2. Trimming took 0 bases from V and 10 from J; bases not matched to a gene: 8. The CDR3 is 15 residues long. CDR1 and CDR2 from the germline V gene are SGHRS and YFSETQ. CDR3 nucleotide sequence: TGCGCCAGCAGCTTGGTAGTAGCGGGGGTACGGGAGCAGTTCTTC. Its translation is CASSLVVAGVREQFF.

This chain joins TRBV3-1 (or the pseudogene TRBV3-2) and TRBJ1-4, with 8 bases lining up with TRBD1. The CDR3 runs 18 residues. The V gene's germline CDR1 is LGHDT and CDR2 YNNKEL (reference sequence). The J segment lost 4 bases and the V segment lost 7 bases, leaving 17 bases of the junction unmatched. CDR3 nucleotide sequence: TGTGCCAGCACCCCGGACAGGGCGAAAGCGGGCTATAATGAAAAACTGTTTTTT. It specifies CASTPDRAKAGYNEKLFF.

This clone was detected once. The chain carries TRBV2 and TRBJ2-7; 9 nucleotides agree with TRBD1. V lost 4 bases to trimming and J lost 2 bases; unmatched junction nucleotides: 9. This CDR3 has 16 amino acids. Germline V gives CDR1 SNHLY, CDR2 FYNNEI. CDR3 protein: CASSGSLGQGPYEQYF. The DNA of the CDR3 is TGTGCCAGCAGTGGGTCGTTGGGACAGGGACCCTACGAGCAGTACTTC. Full variable domain (remainder filled in from reference TRBV2 and TRBJ2-7): EPEVTQTPSHQVTQMGQEVILRCVPISNHLYFYWYRQILGQKVEFLVSFYNNEISEKSEIFDDQFSVERPDGSNFTLKIRSTKLEDSAMYFCASSGSLGQGPYEQYFGPGTRLTVT.

The chain carries TRBV19 and TRBJ1-1, with D perhaps TRBD1 (5 bases). CDR1 is LNHDA, CDR2 SQIVND, per germline (reference sequence). Between the trimmed V and J ends, which lost 3 bases and 0 bases, there was a span of 14 bases. The CDR3 is 16 amino acids. This CDR3 is CASSIPSGGLNTEAFF. DNA of the CDR3: TGTGCCAGTAGTATCCCCTCGGGGGGACTGAACACTGAAGCTTTCTTT.

This chain links TRBV4-2 with TRBJ2-2; 10 bases agree with TRBD1. The CDR3 has 17 amino acids. Germline CDR1 reads LGHNA; CDR2 reads YNFKEQ. V lost 7 bases and J lost 4; bases outside the gene matches: 12. The CDR3 here is CASTPLRDRGRTGELFF. The DNA of the CDR3 is TGTGCCAGCACCCCTCTCCGGGACAGGGGACGCACCGGGGAGCTGTTTTTT.

The rearrangement uses TRBV7-8 and TRBJ1-5; D ambiguous. There are 14 residues in the CDR3. Trimming took 5 bases from V and 0 from J, leaving 8 bases between them. The germline gives CDR1 SGHVS, CDR2 FQNEAQ. The CDR3 region has the DNA TGTGCCAGCAGCCCGGACGGTAGCAATCAGCCCCAGCATTTT. Its protein product is CASSPDGSNQPQHF.

The gene calls are TRBV29-1 and TRBJ1-2; 11 bases fit TRBD1. Germline CDR1 is SQVTM and CDR2 is ANQGSEA. V gave up 3 bases and J gave up 1 base; unmatched junction bases: 4. This CDR3 is built from 15 residues. The CDR3 DNA is TGCAGCGTTGAGACGGGACAGGGGGTTAACTATGGCTACACCTTC. Translation gives CSVETGQGVNYGYTF.

The J gene is TRBJ2-1, the V gene TRBV14, with 11 positions matching TRBD2. Germline CDR1 and CDR2: SGHDN and FVKESK. J lost 9 bases, V lost 4 bases, and 11 bases had no gene match. The CDR3 runs 16 residues. In DNA, the CDR3 is TGTGCCAGCAGCCGCCGACTAGCGGGGTTCCCGGCTGAGCAGTTCTTC. Protein sequence: CASSRRLAGFPAEQFF.

The chain links TRBV10-3 to TRBJ2-7; D unresolved. Germline lookup yields CDR1 ENHRY and CDR2 SYGVKD. Trimming pared 9 bases from V and 5 bases from J, leaving 11 bases between. The CDR3 is 11 amino acids. This chain's CDR3 is CAIRSMDEQYF. The CDR3, as DNA: TGTGCCATTCGATCGATGGACGAGCAGTACTTC.

This rearrangement joins TRBV28 to TRBJ1-4; D gene ambiguous. V lost 3 bases and J 4 bases, leaving 0 bases between the germline ends. The CDR3 extends over 11 amino acids. Germline V CDR1 and CDR2: MDHEN, SYDVKM. The CDR3 nucleotides are TGTGCCAGCAGTTTTAATGAAAAACTGTTTTTT. Translating it yields CASSFNEKLFF. Looking up the rest from reference TRBV28 and TRBJ1-4 gives the full variable domain: DVKVTQSSRYLVKRTGEKVFLECVQDMDHENMFWYRQDPGLGLRLIYFSYDVKMKEKGDIPEGYSVSREKKERFSLILESASTNQTSMYLCASSFNEKLFFGSGTQLSVL.

In this sample, this clone is large. The chain employs TRBV7-2 and TRBJ2-1, with D possibly being TRBD1 (6 bases). Germline V gives CDR1 SGHTA, CDR2 FQGNSA. The CDR3 has 14 residues. V was clipped by 0 bases and J by 6 bases, with 9 bases between them. CDR3 in DNA: TGTGCCAGCAGCTTAGCGGCAGGGGCCAATGAGCAGTTCTTC. It is translated as CASSLAAGANEQFF.

The V gene is TRBV28, the J gene TRBJ2-1; 9 bases agree with TRBD1. CDR1 is MDHEN, CDR2 SYDVKM, per germline. J was trimmed by 5 bases and V by 6 bases; bases with no gene match: 8. The CDR3 runs to 15 residues. The CDR3 DNA follows: TGTGCCAGCAGCTCCGGGACAGGGCCAAACAATGAGCAGTTCTTC. Its protein product is CASSSGTGPNNEQFF.

This clone was detected only a few times. V and J are TRBV19 and TRBJ1-3, with D possibly being TRBD1 (5 bases). V lost 9 bases and J 0 bases, leaving 12 bases between the germline ends. Germline V gene sequence: CDR1 LNHDA, CDR2 SQIVND (reference sequence). The CDR3 length is 14 residues. The CDR3 spells CASNSGGSGNTIYF. The CDR3 region has the DNA TGTGCCAGCAATTCCGGGGGCTCTGGAAACACCATATATTTT.

The chain links TRBV6-6 to TRBJ2-1; D ambiguous. Germline V gives CDR1 MNHNY, CDR2 SVGAGI (reference sequence). V gave up 7 bases and J gave up 9 bases, with 16 bases separating them. This CDR3 region has 13 residues. CDR3 bases: TGTGCCAGCAATCCCCGGACCTCAACTGAGCAGTTCTTC. Translated, it gives CASNPRTSTEQFF.

The rearrangement joins TRBV18 to TRBJ2-3; a weak D match, TRBD2 (6 bases). This CDR3 region has 14 residues. The germline V and J ends were trimmed by 1 base and 1 base, with 6 bases remaining between them. Germline V lookup: CDR1 KGHSH, CDR2 LQKENI. DNA of the CDR3: TGTGCCAGCTCACCACGCGGGGGCACAGATACGCAGTATTTT. It is translated as CASSPRGGTDTQYF.

The chain couples TRBV6-2 or TRBV6-3 to TRBJ1-2; 9 nucleotides agree with TRBD1. The CDR3 has 14 residues. Germline CDR1 is MNHEY and CDR2 is SVGEGT. The J segment lost 8 bases and the V segment lost 2 bases, leaving 6 bases of the junction unmatched. DNA for the CDR3: TGTGCCAGCAGTTACGGACAGGGGAATCAAGGCTACACCTTC. Its translation: CASSYGQGNQGYTF.

The rearrangement links TRBV2 to TRBJ1-3; D is undetermined. The CDR3 has 17 amino acids. V was clipped by 7 bases and J by 0 bases, with 19 bases between them. Looked up from germline, CDR1 is SNHLY and CDR2 is FYNNEI. CDR3 region: CASTRRGGPSSGNTIYF. As DNA, the CDR3 is TGTGCCAGCACCCGGCGAGGAGGGCCTAGCTCTGGAAACACCATATATTTT.

Worth noting for this clone: At one boundary the junction diverges from the germline segment, which might be a read error. This sequence joins TRBV19 and TRBJ1-3; D is possibly TRBD1 (5 bases). The V gene's germline CDR1 is LNHDA and CDR2 SQIVND (reference sequence). The CDR3 totals 18 residues. CDR3 residues: CASSTPLGLPNSGNTIYF. The DNA for the CDR3 is TGTGCCAGCAGTACACCCTTGGGGCTACCCAACTCTGGAAACACCATATATTTT.

V and J are TRBV19 and TRBJ1-3; 8 bases map to TRBD1. The germline gives CDR1 LNHDA, CDR2 SQIVND (reference sequence). The V gene end was trimmed by 5 bases and the J gene end by 0 bases; junction bases not matched to a gene: 9. The CDR3 covers 17 residues. CDR3 protein: CASSPLPTGVSGNTIYF. DNA for the CDR3: TGTGCCAGTAGTCCGCTTCCGACAGGGGTCTCTGGAAACACCATATATTTT.